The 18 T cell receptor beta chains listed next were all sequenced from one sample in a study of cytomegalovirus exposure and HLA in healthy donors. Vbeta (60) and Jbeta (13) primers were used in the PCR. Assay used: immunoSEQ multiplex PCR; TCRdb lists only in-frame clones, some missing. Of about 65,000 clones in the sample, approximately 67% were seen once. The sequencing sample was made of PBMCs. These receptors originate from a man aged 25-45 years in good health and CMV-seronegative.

The CDR3 here is CASRTGDGDSPLHF. The CDR3 coding sequence is TGTGCCAGCAGGACAGGGGACGGGGACTCACCCCTCCACTTT. This chain uses TRBV11-2 with TRBJ1-6; the match to TRBD1 covers 8 bases. The length of the CDR3 is 14 residues. Germline loops: CDR1 SGHAT, CDR2 FQNNGV. Unmatched junction bases numbered 8, after V lost 6 bases and J lost 10 bases.

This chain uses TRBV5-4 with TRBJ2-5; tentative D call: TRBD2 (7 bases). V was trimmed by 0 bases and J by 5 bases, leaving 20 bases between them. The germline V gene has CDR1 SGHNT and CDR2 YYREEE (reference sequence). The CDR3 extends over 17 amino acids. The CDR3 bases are TGTGCCAGCAGCTTGGGAGGGAGGGGGGGCGGTCATGAGACCCAGTACTTC. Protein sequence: CASSLGGRGGGHETQYF.

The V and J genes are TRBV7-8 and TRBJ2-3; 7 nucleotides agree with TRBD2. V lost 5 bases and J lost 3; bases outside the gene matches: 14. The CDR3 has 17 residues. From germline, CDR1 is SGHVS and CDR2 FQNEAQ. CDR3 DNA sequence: TGTGCCAGCAGCCCCACGAGACTAGCTTGGGGTACAGATACGCAGTATTTT. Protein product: CASSPTRLAWGTDTQYF. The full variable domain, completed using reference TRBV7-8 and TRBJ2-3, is GAGVSQSPRYKVAKRGQDVALRCDPISGHVSLFWYQQALGQGPEFLTYFQNEAQLDKSGLPSDRFFAERPEGSVSTLKIQRTQQEDSAVYLCASSPTRLAWGTDTQYFGPGTRLTVL.

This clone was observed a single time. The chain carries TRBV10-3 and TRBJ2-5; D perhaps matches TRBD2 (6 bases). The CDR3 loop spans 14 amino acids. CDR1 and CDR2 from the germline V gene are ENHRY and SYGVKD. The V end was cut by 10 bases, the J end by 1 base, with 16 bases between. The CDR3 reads CASAKEGIQETQYF. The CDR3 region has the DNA TGTGCCAGCGCAAAGGAGGGTATCCAAGAGACCCAGTACTTC.

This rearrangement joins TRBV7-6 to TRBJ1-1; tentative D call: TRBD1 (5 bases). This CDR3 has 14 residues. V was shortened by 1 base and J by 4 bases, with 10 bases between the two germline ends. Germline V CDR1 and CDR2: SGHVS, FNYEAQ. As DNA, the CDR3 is TGTGCCAGCAGCTTAGGGGGCACGGTCACTGAAGCTTTCTTT. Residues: CASSLGGTVTEAFF.

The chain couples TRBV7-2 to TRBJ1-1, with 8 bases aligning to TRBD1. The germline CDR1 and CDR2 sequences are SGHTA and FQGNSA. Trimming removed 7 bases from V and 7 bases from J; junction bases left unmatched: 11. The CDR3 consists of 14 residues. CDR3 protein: CASTPIGQGGEAFF. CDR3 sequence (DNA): TGTGCCAGCACCCCCATAGGACAGGGAGGTGAAGCTTTCTTT. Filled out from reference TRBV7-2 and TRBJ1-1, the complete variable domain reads GAGVSQSPSNKVTEKGKDVELRCDPISGHTALYWYRQSLGQGLEFLIYFQGNSAPDKSGLPSDRFSAERTGGSVSTLTIQRTQQEDSAVYLCASTPIGQGGEAFFGQGTRLTVV.

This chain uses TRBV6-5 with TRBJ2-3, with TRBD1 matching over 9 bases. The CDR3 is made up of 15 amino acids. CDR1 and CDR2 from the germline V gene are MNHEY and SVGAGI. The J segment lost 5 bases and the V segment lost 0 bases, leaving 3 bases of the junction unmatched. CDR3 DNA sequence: TGTGCCAGCAGTTACTCACAGGGGGCGGTAGATACGCAGTATTTT. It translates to CASSYSQGAVDTQYF.

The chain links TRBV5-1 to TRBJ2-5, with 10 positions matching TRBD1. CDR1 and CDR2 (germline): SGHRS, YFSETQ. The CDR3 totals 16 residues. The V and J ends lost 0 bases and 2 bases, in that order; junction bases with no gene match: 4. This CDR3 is CASSLGQGAPQETQYF. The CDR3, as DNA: TGCGCCAGCAGCTTGGGACAGGGGGCGCCTCAAGAGACCCAGTACTTC.

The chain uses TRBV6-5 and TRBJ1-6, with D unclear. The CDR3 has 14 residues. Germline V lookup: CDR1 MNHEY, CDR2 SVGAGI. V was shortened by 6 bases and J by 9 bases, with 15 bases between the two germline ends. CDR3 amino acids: CASSLYSPFSPLHF. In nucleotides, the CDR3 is TGTGCCAGCAGCCTATATTCCCCATTTTCACCCCTCCACTTT.

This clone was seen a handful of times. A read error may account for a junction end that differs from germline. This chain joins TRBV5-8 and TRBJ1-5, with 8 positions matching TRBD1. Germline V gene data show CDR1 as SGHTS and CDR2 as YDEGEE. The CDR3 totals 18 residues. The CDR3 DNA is TGTGCCAGCAGTTTGGACAGGGAAGGAATCAAAGGCAATCAGCCCCAGCATTTT. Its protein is CASSLDREGIKGNQPQHF.

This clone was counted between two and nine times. The DNA of the CDR3 is TGTGCCAGCAGCTTAGGGCTTTCACCCCTCCACTTT. Translation: CASSLGLSPLHF. This chain uses TRBV7-8 with TRBJ1-6; no clear D gene. This CDR3 is 12 amino acids long. CDR1 SGHVS and CDR2 FQNEAQ come from the germline V gene. V lost 1 base and J 9 bases, leaving 4 bases between the germline ends.

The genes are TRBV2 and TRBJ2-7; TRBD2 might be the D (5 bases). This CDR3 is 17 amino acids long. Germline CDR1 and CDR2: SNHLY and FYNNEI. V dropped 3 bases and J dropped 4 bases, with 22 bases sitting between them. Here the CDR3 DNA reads TGTGCCAGCAGTGACAATTTGGGAGAGCCCGATACTTACGAGCAGTACTTC. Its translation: CASSDNLGEPDTYEQYF.

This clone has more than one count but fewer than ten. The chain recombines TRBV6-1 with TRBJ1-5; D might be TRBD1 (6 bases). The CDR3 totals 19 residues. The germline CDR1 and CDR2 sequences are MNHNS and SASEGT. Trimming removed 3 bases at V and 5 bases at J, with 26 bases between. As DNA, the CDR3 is TGTGCCAGCAGTGATTGGGTTCTTTATACCGGGACAAGCCATCAGCCCCAGCATTTT. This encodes CASSDWVLYTGTSHQPQHF.

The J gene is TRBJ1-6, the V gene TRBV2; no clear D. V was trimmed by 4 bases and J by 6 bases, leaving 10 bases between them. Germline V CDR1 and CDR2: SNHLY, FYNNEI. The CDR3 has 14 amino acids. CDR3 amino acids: CASSAENSNSPLHF. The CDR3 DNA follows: TGTGCCAGCAGTGCCGAGAACTCTAATTCACCCCTCCACTTT.

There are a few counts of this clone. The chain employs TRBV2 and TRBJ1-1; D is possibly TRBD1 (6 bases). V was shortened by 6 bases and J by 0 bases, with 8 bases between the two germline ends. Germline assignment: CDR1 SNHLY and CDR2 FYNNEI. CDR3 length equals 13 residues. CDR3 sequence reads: CASRWDMNTEAFF. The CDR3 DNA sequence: TGTGCCAGCAGGTGGGACATGAACACTGAAGCTTTCTTT.

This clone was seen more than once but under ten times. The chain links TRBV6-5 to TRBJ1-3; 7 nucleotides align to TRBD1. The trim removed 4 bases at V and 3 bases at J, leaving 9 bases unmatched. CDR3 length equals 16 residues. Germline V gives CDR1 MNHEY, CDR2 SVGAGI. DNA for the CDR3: TGTGCCAGCAGTTGGGACTCCAGGGGGAATGGAAACACCATATATTTT. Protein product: CASSWDSRGNGNTIYF.

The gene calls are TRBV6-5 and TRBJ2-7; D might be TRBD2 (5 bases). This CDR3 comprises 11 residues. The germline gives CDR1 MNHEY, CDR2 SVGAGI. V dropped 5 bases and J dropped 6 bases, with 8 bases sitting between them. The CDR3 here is CASSLRGEQYF. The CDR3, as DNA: TGTGCCAGCAGTCTCCGGGGCGAGCAGTACTTC.

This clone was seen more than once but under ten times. CDR3 bases: TGTGCCAGTAGTATATGGGGACAGCAAAATGAGCAGTTCTTC. Translated, it gives CASSIWGQQNEQFF. The J gene is TRBJ2-1, the V gene TRBV19, with TRBD1 identical over 7 bases. Per germline, CDR1 LNHDA and CDR2 SQIVND (reference sequence). Trimming removed 2 bases from V and 7 bases from J; junction bases left unmatched: 5. This CDR3 is 14 amino acids long.